This T cell receptor (beta chain) was recovered during a study of T cells in Graves' hyperthyroidism and ophthalmopathy. This CDR3 is built from 11 residues. Trimming removed 3 bases from V and 6 bases from J, with 6 bases in between. CDR1 and CDR2 from the germline V gene are KGHSH and LQKENI. Amplified TCR beta CDR3 regions came from RNA transcripts. The TCR CDR3 was amplified in a first-round RT-PCR using the HTBI primer set. TCRdb redid the calling of the multiplex PCR reads with MiXCR, one entry per CDR3 protein. Of around 700,000 distinct CDR3 sequences listed, 18% are singletons. This clonotype was seen many times. The antigen is unknown. The study, taken as a whole, reports: Ophthalmopathy stood apart from stable hyperthyroidism in a 13 V-J model. Blood shared most expanded thyroid clonotypes above 0.001.

The sample consisted of blood. The source of this sequence is a woman aged 45-65 years with Graves' hyperthyroidism that later progressed to Graves' ophthalmopathy. The V gene is TRBV18, the J gene TRBJ2-7; D is perhaps TRBD2 (5 bases). The CDR3 spells CASSPGIEQYF. CDR3 coding DNA: TGTGCCAGCTCACCCGGGATCGAGCAGTACTTC.